One sample yielded the 20 T cell receptor beta chains listed below, sequenced in a study of blood T cell repertoires in COVID-19. Profiling relied on immunoSEQ multiplex PCR, and the TCRdb table lists in-frame clones only, not all of them. The sample holds 200,000 to 250,000 clones; about 85% are singletons and the top ten take 15% to 20%. The sequenced sample was peripheral blood. These receptors were obtained from an elderly woman with active or convalescent COVID-19.

The J gene is TRBJ2-5, the V gene TRBV5-4; TRBD2 might be the D (6 bases). CDR3 length equals 13 residues. The germline V gene has CDR1 SGHNT and CDR2 YYREEE (reference sequence). V gave up 4 bases and J gave up 5 bases, with 12 bases separating them. In DNA form, the CDR3 reads TGTGCCAGCAGCCTGACCGGAGGGGAGACCCAGTACTTC. Translated: CASSLTGGETQYF.

This clone was counted between two and nine times. The V call is TRBV28, the J call TRBJ1-4; 8 nucleotides match TRBD1. Germline CDR1 MDHEN, CDR2 SYDVKM. The V and J ends lost 6 bases and 7 bases, in that order; junction bases with no gene match: 10. The CDR3 totals 15 residues. CDR3 protein: CASSHAGGAIEKLFF. CDR3 sequence (DNA): TGTGCCAGCAGCCACGCAGGGGGCGCGATTGAAAAACTGTTTTTT.

This chain uses TRBV19 with TRBJ2-1, with 8 bases that match TRBD1. This CDR3 contains 19 residues. Trimming removed 2 bases from V and 6 bases from J; junction bases left unmatched: 18. Germline CDR1 and CDR2: LNHDA and SQIVND (reference sequence). This CDR3 reads CASSISDRGSFSAGNEQFF. The CDR3 DNA reads as TGTGCCAGTAGTATATCAGACAGGGGCTCCTTCTCTGCCGGCAATGAGCAGTTCTTC.

The rearrangement links TRBV3-1 (or the pseudogene TRBV3-2) to TRBJ2-2; 8 nucleotides align to TRBD2. Germline CDR1 is LGHDT and CDR2 is YNNKEL (reference sequence). The CDR3 has 15 amino acids. After removal of 7 bases from V and 0 bases from J, the junction contained 4 bases not matched to a gene. The CDR3 nucleotides read TGTGCCAGCACCGACGGGGGGGCGAACACCGGGGAGCTGTTTTTT. It is translated as CASTDGGANTGELFF.

The chain recombines TRBV5-1 with TRBJ2-1; the match to TRBD2 covers 12 bases. CDR1 SGHRS and CDR2 YFSETQ come from the germline V gene. The CDR3 loop spans 16 amino acids. With V trimmed by 4 bases and J by 3 bases, 5 bases remained unmatched. This CDR3 reads CASSRTSGKSYNEQFF. The CDR3, as DNA: TGCGCCAGCAGCAGGACTAGCGGGAAGAGCTACAATGAGCAGTTCTTC.

The chain couples TRBV9 to TRBJ2-3; D is perhaps TRBD2 (6 bases). This CDR3 has 13 amino acids. The V gene's germline CDR1 is SGDLS and CDR2 YYNGEE. V was shortened by 6 bases and J by 6 bases, with 14 bases between the two germline ends. The CDR3 DNA is TGTGCCAGCATCCGAGTACGGGGGGATACGCAGTATTTT. It is translated as CASIRVRGDTQYF.

This sequence joins TRBV28 and TRBJ2-7; 9 bases fit TRBD1. There are 15 residues in the CDR3. J was trimmed by 6 bases and V by 3 bases; bases with no gene match: 9. Germline CDR1 reads MDHEN; CDR2 reads SYDVKM. The CDR3 bases are TGTGCCAGCAGTTTCCCGGGACAGGGACCACGCGAGCAGTACTTC. Its translation is CASSFPGQGPREQYF.

The genes are TRBV14 and TRBJ1-3; unclear D gene. V dropped 5 bases and J dropped 0 bases, with 5 bases sitting between them. CDR3 length: 13 residues. Per the germline V gene, CDR1 is SGHDN and CDR2 is FVKESK. CDR3 residues: CASSYSSGNTIYF. For the CDR3, the DNA is TGTGCCAGCAGCTACAGCTCTGGAAACACCATATATTTT. Variable domain in full (rest from reference TRBV14 and TRBJ1-3): EAGVTQFPSHSVIEKGQTVTLRCDPISGHDNLYWYRRVMGKEIKFLLHFVKESKQDESGMPNNRFLAERTGGTYSTLKVQPAELEDSGVYFCASSYSSGNTIYFGEGSWLTVV.

V gene TRBV29-1 combines with J gene TRBJ1-4; 11 bases fit TRBD1. This CDR3 spans 14 amino acids. CDR1 and CDR2 (germline): SQVTM, ANQGSEA. V trimming: 7 bases; J trimming: 7 bases; junction bases outside the gene matches: 8. CDR3 loop: CSAGGGTGGEKLFF. In DNA, the CDR3 is TGCAGCGCCGGAGGCGGGACAGGGGGTGAAAAACTGTTTTTT.

The V and J genes are TRBV12-3 or TRBV12-4 and TRBJ1-3; D is undetermined. CDR3 length equals 13 residues. The V end lost 6 bases, the J end lost 0 bases, and 6 bases lay between the germline ends. The CDR3, as DNA: TGTGCCAGCAGCCAACTCTCTGGAAACACCATATATTTT. Protein: CASSQLSGNTIYF.

The chain has TRBV7-8 and TRBJ2-1; D is perhaps TRBD2 (5 bases). In germline, CDR1 is SGHVS, CDR2 FQNEAQ. The ends were cut back, 2 bases at V and 9 bases at J, with 20 bases in the middle. The CDR3 runs to 16 residues. The CDR3 loop reads CASSLTKSVPGGEQFF. DNA for the CDR3: TGTGCCAGCAGCTTAACGAAGAGTGTTCCTGGAGGTGAGCAGTTCTTC.

V usage is TRBV30 and J usage is TRBJ1-4; 7 bases match TRBD1. This CDR3 contains 15 residues. V lost 3 bases, J lost 5 bases, and 9 bases stayed unmatched. Per the germline V gene, CDR1 is GTSNPN and CDR2 is SVGIG (reference sequence). The CDR3, as DNA: TGTGCCTGGAGGCCCGGGACAGTTGGGAATGAAAAACTGTTTTTT. Residues: CAWRPGTVGNEKLFF.

This chain connects TRBV7-2 to TRBJ2-2, with TRBD2 identical over 7 bases. Germline V gene data show CDR1 as SGHTA and CDR2 as FQGNSA. J lost 6 bases, V lost 0 bases, and 7 bases had no gene match. This CDR3 has 16 amino acids. As DNA, the CDR3 is TGTGCCAGCAGCTTAGCGCTTGCGGGAGAAGCCGGGGAGCTGTTTTTT. This sequence encodes CASSLALAGEAGELFF.

The chain couples TRBV4-3 to TRBJ2-1, with 7 bases matching TRBD2. CDR1 and CDR2 from the germline V gene are LGHNA and YSLEER. Losses at the gene ends were 4 bases for V and 10 bases for J; bases not matched to a gene: 7. The CDR3 runs 13 residues. CDR3 sequence reads: CASSLAGAREQFF. In DNA, the CDR3 is TGCGCCAGCAGCCTTGCGGGAGCTCGAGAGCAGTTCTTC.

The genes are TRBV5-6 and TRBJ1-1; D may be TRBD1 (5 bases). In germline, CDR1 is SGHDT, CDR2 YYEEEE. The CDR3 sequence is 15 residues long. With 0 bases removed from V and 2 bases from J, the gap between germline ends came to 11 bases. CDR3 region: CASSLVGRENTEAFF. The CDR3 coding sequence is TGTGCCAGCAGCTTGGTTGGCAGGGAAAACACTGAAGCTTTCTTT.

The chain employs TRBV5-1 and TRBJ1-6, with 7 bases that match TRBD1. The CDR3 contains 14 residues. J was trimmed by 5 bases and V by 3 bases; bases with no gene match: 2. Germline V gene data show CDR1 as SGHRS and CDR2 as YFSETQ. The CDR3 sequence: CASSSGQHNSPLHF. In DNA form, the CDR3 reads TGCGCCAGCAGCTCGGGACAGCATAATTCACCCCTCCACTTT.

The chain joins TRBV28 to TRBJ2-7, with 9 bases that match TRBD1. From germline, CDR1 is MDHEN and CDR2 SYDVKM. The CDR3 has 16 residues. V lost 5 bases, J lost 3 bases, and 11 bases stayed unmatched. The CDR3 reads CASSPSDRGGYYEQYF. CDR3 nucleotides: TGTGCCAGCAGTCCTTCCGACAGGGGGGGATACTACGAGCAGTACTTC.

The genes are TRBV11-2 and TRBJ2-2; TRBD1 might be the D (6 bases). Germline V CDR1 and CDR2: SGHAT, FQNNGV. V was shortened by 6 bases and J by 3 bases, with 17 bases between the two germline ends. The CDR3 consists of 16 residues. The CDR3 is CASSPQGRHDTGELFF. As DNA, the CDR3 is TGTGCCAGCAGTCCACAGGGCCGACACGACACCGGGGAGCTGTTTTTT.

This chain links TRBV28 with TRBJ1-2; 11 bases are shared with TRBD1. Germline V gene sequence: CDR1 MDHEN, CDR2 SYDVKM. The CDR3 runs to 16 residues. After removal of 3 bases from V and 5 bases from J, the junction contained 8 bases not matched to a gene. CDR3 bases: TGTGCCAGCAGTTTGCCCTGGGACAGGGGGGGATATGGCTACACCTTC. Translation: CASSLPWDRGGYGYTF.

The table lists this clone with a count of one. The genes are TRBV5-1 and TRBJ1-1; D remains unclear. CDR1 and CDR2 (germline): SGHRS, YFSETQ. Trimming removed 4 bases from V and 1 base from J, with 11 bases in between. There are 14 residues in the CDR3. CDR3 DNA sequence: TGCGCCAGCAGCCCCCAAAACTCGAACACTGAAGCTTTCTTT. Translation: CASSPQNSNTEAFF.